The present T cell receptor beta chain was sequenced within a study of shared clonotypes between healthy human individuals. Clones were sequenced by immunoSEQ multiplex PCR, and TCRdb holds only the in-frame ones, with some missing. The sample contains roughly 1.5 million clones, 95% to 99% of which appear only once. Recent vaccinations or acute infections were absent in the healthy HIV-negative adult donors. Per the germline V gene, CDR1 is MNHEY and CDR2 is SVGAGI. The J segment lost 1 base and the V segment lost 6 bases, leaving 3 bases of the junction unmatched. There are 13 residues in the CDR3.

The source is a man younger than 45 in good health. This chain uses TRBV6-5 with TRBJ2-7; 7 nucleotides agree with TRBD1. Sequenced sample: naive CD4+ T cells sorted from blood. Subset reported: CD45RA+ positively selected. The CDR3 sequence is CASRRQGSYEQYF. CDR3 in DNA: TGTGCCAGCAGACGACAGGGATCCTACGAGCAGTACTTC.